One and the same sample provided the 26 T cell receptor beta chains below, sequenced in a study of cytomegalovirus exposure and HLA in healthy donors. PCR used 60 Vbeta primers and 13 Jbeta primers. Repertoires were generated with immunoSEQ multiplex PCR, while TCRdb's copy carries only in-frame clones and drops some. Here the sample table reports 100,000 to 150,000 clones. The sequenced sample was PBMCs. The origin of the receptors is a middle-aged woman in good health and CMV-seropositive.

CDR3 protein: CASRAGATEAFF. DNA for the CDR3: TGTGCCAGCAGAGCAGGGGCCACTGAAGCTTTCTTT. The chain links TRBV25-1 to TRBJ1-1; the D gene is possibly TRBD1 (6 bases). The CDR3 is 12 residues long. Trimming took 6 bases from V and 4 from J, leaving 9 bases between them. CDR1 and CDR2 from the germline V gene are MGHDK and SYGVNS.

The V gene is TRBV5-5, the J gene TRBJ1-4, with D unresolved. V lost 0 bases to trimming and J lost 8 bases, with 11 bases between them. This CDR3 contains 14 residues. Per the germline V gene, CDR1 is SGHKS and CDR2 is YYEKEE (reference sequence). The CDR3 DNA sequence: TGTGCCAGCAGCTTGGAGAGTTTCTACGAAAAACTGTTTTTT. Protein product: CASSLESFYEKLFF.

This rearrangement joins TRBV11-2 to TRBJ1-1; weak D call: TRBD1 (6 bases). The CDR3 loop spans 15 amino acids. V was shortened by 2 bases and J by 1 base, with 11 bases between the two germline ends. Germline assignment: CDR1 SGHAT and CDR2 FQNNGV. This CDR3 reads CASSLLTGTNTEAFF. The CDR3 nucleotides read TGTGCCAGCAGCTTATTGACAGGTACGAACACTGAAGCTTTCTTT.

This chain uses TRBV5-6 with TRBJ2-4; 14 nucleotides match TRBD2. The CDR3 totals 17 residues. The trim removed 2 bases at V and 6 bases at J, leaving 7 bases unmatched. Germline CDR1 SGHDT, CDR2 YYEEEE. CDR3 in DNA: TGTGCCAGCAGCTTCAGACTAGCGGGAGGGGGGGGAAACATTCAGTACTTC. Translating it yields CASSFRLAGGGGNIQYF.

This chain uses TRBV7-2 with TRBJ1-2; no clear D gene. Trimming took 2 bases from V and 2 from J, leaving 6 bases between them. Germline CDR1 is SGHTA and CDR2 is FQGNSA. The CDR3 extends over 13 amino acids. The CDR3, as DNA: TGTGCCAGCAGCTTACCCGGGAACTATGGCTACACCTTC. The encoded protein is CASSLPGNYGYTF.

The V call is TRBV28, the J call TRBJ2-7; no reliable D call. The germline V and J ends were trimmed by 1 base and 7 bases, with 11 bases remaining between them. The germline V gene has CDR1 MDHEN and CDR2 SYDVKM. The CDR3 length is 13 residues. The CDR3 region has the DNA TGTGCCAGCAGTTTATACGGCTTCGGGGAGCAGTACTTC. It codes for CASSLYGFGEQYF.

The chain couples TRBV19 to TRBJ2-1; D is possibly TRBD2 (9 bases). Looked up from germline, CDR1 is LNHDA and CDR2 is SQIVND (reference sequence). CDR3 length: 14 residues. With 4 bases removed from V and 12 bases from J, the gap between germline ends came to 19 bases. The CDR3 nucleotides read TGTGCCAGTAGTAGTCAGGGGGCTAGCGGGATGCAGTTCTTC. Translating it yields CASSSQGASGMQFF.

CDR3 amino acids: CASSLVGRGRIYGYTF. CDR3 in DNA: TGTGCCAGCAGCTTGGTGGGTAGGGGGCGAATCTATGGCTACACCTTC. This sequence joins TRBV5-6 and TRBJ1-2; 7 positions match TRBD1. In germline, CDR1 is SGHDT, CDR2 YYEEEE. V shed 0 bases and J 4 bases; nucleotides not matched to a gene: 9. This CDR3 is 16 amino acids long.

Here the CDR3 DNA reads TGTGCCAGTAACAGCGGGAACTACAATGAGCAGTTCTTC. Translation: CASNSGNYNEQFF. This chain joins TRBV19 and TRBJ2-1; TRBD2 aligns across 7 bases. V was pared by 7 bases and J by 3 bases, with 3 bases of the junction left unmatched. CDR3 length equals 13 residues. Per the germline V gene, CDR1 is LNHDA and CDR2 is SQIVND (reference sequence).

V and J are TRBV9 and TRBJ2-2; TRBD2 agrees at 7 bases. With 0 bases clipped from V and 5 bases from J, the junction kept 7 bases outside the gene matches. The CDR3 runs to 16 residues. Germline CDR1 and CDR2: SGDLS and YYNGEE. CDR3 region: CASSVASGGGTGELFF. The CDR3 coding sequence is TGTGCCAGCAGCGTAGCCTCGGGAGGAGGTACCGGGGAGCTGTTTTTT.

The chain has TRBV7-9 and TRBJ2-3; TRBD2 aligns across 8 bases. Trimming took 0 bases from V and 5 from J; bases not matched to a gene: 4. This CDR3 spans 15 amino acids. Germline assignment: CDR1 SEHNR and CDR2 FQNEAQ (reference sequence). Here the CDR3 reads CASSLAMSGGDTQYF. The CDR3 DNA reads as TGTGCCAGCAGCTTAGCGATGAGCGGGGGAGATACGCAGTATTTT.

The rearrangement links TRBV7-9 to TRBJ1-1; TRBD1 agrees at 7 bases. V gave up 5 bases and J gave up 6 bases; unmatched junction bases: 9. The CDR3 loop spans 14 amino acids. The germline V gene encodes CDR1 SEHNR and CDR2 FQNEAQ (reference sequence). The CDR3 loop reads CASSEDRQRAEAFF. As DNA, the CDR3 is TGTGCCAGCAGCGAGGACAGGCAGCGGGCTGAAGCTTTCTTT.

The chain has TRBV2 and TRBJ2-7, with 10 bases that match TRBD2. Germline-derived CDR1 and CDR2 are SNHLY and FYNNEI. The V and J ends lost 6 bases and 1 base, in that order; junction bases with no gene match: 3. The CDR3 length is 14 residues. Here the CDR3 reads CASSVAGGSYEQYF. Written as DNA, the CDR3 is TGTGCCAGCAGCGTAGCGGGAGGATCCTACGAGCAGTACTTC. Drawing the rest from reference TRBV2 and TRBJ2-7, the complete variable domain is EPEVTQTPSHQVTQMGQEVILRCVPISNHLYFYWYRQILGQKVEFLVSFYNNEISEKSEIFDDQFSVERPDGSNFTLKIRSTKLEDSAMYFCASSVAGGSYEQYFGPGTRLTVT.

The rearrangement links TRBV19 to TRBJ2-2; D may be TRBD2 (5 bases). Trimming shortened V by 6 bases and J by 3 bases, and 5 bases separated the two germline ends. CDR3 length: 12 residues. Per germline, CDR1 LNHDA and CDR2 SQIVND (reference sequence). CDR3 DNA sequence: TGTGCCAGTAGGGACTACACCGGGGAGCTGTTTTTT. It codes for CASRDYTGELFF.

The gene calls are TRBV7-8 and TRBJ2-3, with D perhaps matching TRBD2 (6 bases). This CDR3 region has 16 residues. Germline V gives CDR1 SGHVS, CDR2 FQNEAQ. Between the trimmed V and J ends, which lost 2 bases and 0 bases, there was a span of 12 bases. As DNA, the CDR3 is TGTGCCAGCAGCTTACCGCGGGGATCTAGCACAGATACGCAGTATTTT. Amino acid sequence: CASSLPRGSSTDTQYF.

This chain uses TRBV7-3 with TRBJ2-2; D might be TRBD2 (6 bases). The germline CDR1 and CDR2 sequences are SGHTA and FQGTGA. V was clipped by 4 bases and J by 7 bases, with 13 bases between them. This CDR3 spans 14 amino acids. This chain's CDR3 is CASSSTGSSGELFF. CDR3 coding DNA: TGTGCCAGCAGCTCAACCGGGAGTAGCGGGGAGCTGTTTTTT. The full variable domain, completed using reference TRBV7-3 and TRBJ2-2, is GAGVSQTPSNKVTEKGKYVELRCDPISGHTALYWYRQSLGQGPEFLIYFQGTGAADDSGLPNDRFFAVRPEGSVSTLKIQRTERGDSAVYLCASSSTGSSGELFFGEGSRLTVL.

CDR3 DNA sequence: TGTGCCAGCAGTTCTCCGGGACATCGCAATGAGCAGTTCTTC. It specifies CASSSPGHRNEQFF. The gene calls are TRBV6-5 and TRBJ2-1; maybe TRBD1 (6 bases). Trimming removed 4 bases at V and 6 bases at J, with 13 bases between. This CDR3 has 14 residues. Germline V gene lookup returns CDR1 MNHEY and CDR2 SVGAGI.

V gene TRBV6-5 combines with J gene TRBJ1-2, with TRBD1 as a possible D gene (5 bases). Trimming stripped 5 bases from V and 3 bases from J, with 10 bases between. There are 13 residues in the CDR3. In germline, CDR1 is MNHEY, CDR2 SVGAGI. The CDR3 sequence is CASSQDKYYGYTF. The CDR3 region has the DNA TGTGCCAGCAGTCAGGACAAGTACTATGGCTACACCTTC.

The chain carries TRBV5-6 and TRBJ1-4; no firm D call. V was pared by 3 bases and J by 0 bases, with 6 bases between. The germline CDR1 and CDR2 sequences are SGHDT and YYEEEE. The CDR3 runs 14 residues. The CDR3 reads CASSSIATNEKLFF. DNA for the CDR3: TGTGCCAGCAGCTCAATAGCAACTAATGAAAAACTGTTTTTT. Full variable domain (missing parts from reference TRBV5-6 and TRBJ1-4): DAGVTQSPTHLIKTRGQQVTLRCSPKSGHDTVSWYQQALGQGPQFIFQYYEEEERQRGNFPDRFSGHQFPNYSSELNVNALLLGDSALYLCASSSIATNEKLFFGSGTQLSVL.

The chain has TRBV5-4 and TRBJ2-2; 10 bases line up with TRBD1. CDR1 and CDR2 from the germline V gene are SGHNT and YYREEE (reference sequence). CDR3 size: 15 residues. Trimming took 3 bases from V and 3 from J; bases not matched to a gene: 2. The CDR3 spells CASSSGTGDTGELFF. The CDR3 nucleotides are TGTGCCAGCAGCTCCGGGACAGGGGACACCGGGGAGCTGTTTTTT.

The V call is TRBV18, the J call TRBJ2-3; 13 nucleotides agree with TRBD2. Trimming cost V 5 bases and J 6 bases; bases outside gene matches: 5. CDR1 is KGHSH and CDR2 is LQKENI in the germline V gene. The CDR3 extends over 15 amino acids. CDR3 coding DNA: TGTGCCAGCTCAGCCGGGACTAGCGGGATTGATACGCAGTATTTT. Protein: CASSAGTSGIDTQYF. Full variable domain (outside the CDR3, taken from reference TRBV18 and TRBJ2-3): NAGVMQNPRHLVRRRGQEARLRCSPMKGHSHVYWYRQLPEEGLKFMVYLQKENIIDESGMPKERFSAEFPKEGPSILRIQQVVRGDSAAYFCASSAGTSGIDTQYFGPGTRLTVL.

V usage is TRBV28 and J usage is TRBJ2-7, with D hard to call. Germline V gene data show CDR1 as MDHEN and CDR2 as SYDVKM. The ends were cut back, 7 bases at V and 5 bases at J, with 15 bases in the middle. The CDR3 extends over 13 amino acids. The CDR3 loop is CASTLGVPNEQYF. The CDR3 nucleotides are TGTGCCAGCACCCTAGGCGTCCCCAACGAGCAGTACTTC. Together with reference TRBV28 and TRBJ2-7, the CDR3 gives the full variable domain: DVKVTQSSRYLVKRTGEKVFLECVQDMDHENMFWYRQDPGLGLRLIYFSYDVKMKEKGDIPEGYSVSREKKERFSLILESASTNQTSMYLCASTLGVPNEQYFGPGTRLTVT.

The J gene is TRBJ2-2, the V gene TRBV7-8; tentative D call: TRBD2 (7 bases). V was pared by 6 bases and J by 7 bases, with 18 bases between. The germline CDR1 and CDR2 sequences are SGHVS and FQNEAQ. This CDR3 contains 15 residues. The CDR3 sequence is CASSQGGGGVGELFF. Written as DNA, the CDR3 is TGTGCCAGCAGTCAGGGAGGGGGAGGGGTCGGGGAGCTGTTTTTT.

This chain connects TRBV18 to TRBJ1-1; 7 positions agree with TRBD1. Germline trimming cut 6 bases from V and 10 bases from J; bases unmatched to any gene: 23. This CDR3 has 17 amino acids. Germline CDR1 is KGHSH and CDR2 is LQKENI. CDR3 sequence reads: CASSLTGTEMEAGRAFF. The CDR3, as DNA: TGTGCCAGCTCGTTGACAGGGACGGAGATGGAGGCAGGCAGAGCTTTCTTT.

V gene TRBV7-3 combines with J gene TRBJ2-1; possibly TRBD1 for D (8 bases). There are 16 residues in the CDR3. The germline CDR1 and CDR2 sequences are SGHTA and FQGTGA. V was cut by 5 bases and J by 2 bases, with 16 bases left in between. Here the CDR3 reads CASSPRAGQAYNEQFF. CDR3 bases: TGTGCCAGCAGCCCTAGAGCGGGACAGGCCTACAATGAGCAGTTCTTC.

The chain has TRBV10-3 and TRBJ1-4; no clear D. Germline lookup yields CDR1 ENHRY and CDR2 SYGVKD. The CDR3 runs to 14 residues. Deletions cut 3 bases from V and 0 bases from J, with 5 bases between. In DNA, the CDR3 is TGTGCCATCAGTGATCTTGCAACTAATGAAAAACTGTTTTTT. Translating gives CAISDLATNEKLFF.